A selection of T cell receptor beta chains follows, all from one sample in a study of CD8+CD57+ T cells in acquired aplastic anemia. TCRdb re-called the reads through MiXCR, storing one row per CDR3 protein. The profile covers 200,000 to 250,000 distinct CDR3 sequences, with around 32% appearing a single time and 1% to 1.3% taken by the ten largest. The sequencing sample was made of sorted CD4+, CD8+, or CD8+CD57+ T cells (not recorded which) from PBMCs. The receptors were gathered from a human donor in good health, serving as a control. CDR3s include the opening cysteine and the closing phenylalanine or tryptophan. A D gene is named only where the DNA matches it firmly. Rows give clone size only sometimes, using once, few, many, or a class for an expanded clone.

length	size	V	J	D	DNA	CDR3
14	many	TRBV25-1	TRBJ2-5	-	TGTGCCAGCAGTGAAATGGCAGGGGAGGAGACCCAGTACTTC	CASSEMAGEETQYF
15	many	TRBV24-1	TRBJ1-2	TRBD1	TGTGCCACCAGTGATGCCGGGACAGGGGGCTATGGCTACACCTTC	CATSDAGTGGYGYTF
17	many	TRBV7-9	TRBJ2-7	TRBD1	TGTGCCAGCAGCTTAGCCCCGACAGGGAGAGAAGCCTACGAGCAGTACTTC	CASSLAPTGREAYEQYF
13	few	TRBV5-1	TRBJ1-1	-	TGCGCCAGCAGCTTAGAAGGGGCAGCTGAAGCTTTCTTT	CASSLEGAAEAFF
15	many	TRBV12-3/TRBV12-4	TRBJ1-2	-	TGTGCCAGCAGTTTCCGGGGGCAGGGATCGTATGGCTACACCTTC	CASSFRGQGSYGYTF
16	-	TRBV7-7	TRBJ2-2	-	TGTGCCAGCAGCTTAGCACTAGCCGGGAACACCGGGGAGCTGGTTTTT	CASSLALAGNTGELVF
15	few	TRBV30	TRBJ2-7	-	TGTGCCTGGAGCGCTCACGGGGGCCGGTCCTACGAGCAGTACTTC	CAWSAHGGRSYEQYF
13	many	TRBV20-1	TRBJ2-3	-	TGCAGTGCTAGAGATCCCCAGTTCGATACGCAGTATTTT	CSARDPQFDTQYF
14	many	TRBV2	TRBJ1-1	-	TGTGCCAGCAGAACAGGTCACCGGAACACTGAAGCTTTCTTT	CASRTGHRNTEAFF
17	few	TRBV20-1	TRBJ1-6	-	TGCAGTGCCCTGAAAGTCCCCCCGAGCTCCTATAATCCACCCCTCCACTTT	CSALKVPPSSYNPPLHF
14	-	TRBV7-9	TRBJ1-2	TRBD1	TGTGCCAGCAGCTACGACAGGGGTGGCTATGGCTACACCTTC	CASSYDRGGYGYTF
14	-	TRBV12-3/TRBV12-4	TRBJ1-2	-	TGTGCCAGCAGTTTGCGGGAACTCAACTATGGCTACACCTTC	CASSLRELNYGYTF
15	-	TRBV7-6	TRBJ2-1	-	TGTGCCAGCAGCCTTACAGGACCGGAGCTCGATGAGCAGTTCTTC	CASSLTGPELDEQFF
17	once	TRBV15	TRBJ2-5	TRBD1	TGTGCCACCAGCGGCTTCTCCGGGACAGTACATTACGGGACCCAGTACTTC	CATSGFSGTVHYGTQYF
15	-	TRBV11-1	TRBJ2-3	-	TGTGCCAGCAGCTCCCGGGGGGCTAGCACAGATACGCAGTATTTT	CASSSRGASTDTQYF
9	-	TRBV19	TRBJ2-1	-	TGTGCCAGAATGGATGAGCAGTTCTTC	CARMDEQFF
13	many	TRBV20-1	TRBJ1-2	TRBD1	TGCAGTGCTGGACAGGGGGCTTTATATGGCTACACCTTC	CSAGQGALYGYTF
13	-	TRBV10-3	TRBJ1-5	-	TGTGCCATCAGTCCAACAGGGTCCGAGACCCAGCATTTT	CAISPTGSETQHF
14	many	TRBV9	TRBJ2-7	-	TGTGCCAGCAGCGCCCGGGAAGGCGAATACGAGCAGTACTTC	CASSAREGEYEQYF
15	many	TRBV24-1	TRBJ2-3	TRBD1	TGTGCCACCAGTGATCCGGGACAGGGGGCAGATACGCAGTATTTT	CATSDPGQGADTQYF
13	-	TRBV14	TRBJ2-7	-	TGTGCCAGCAGCCAGGGGGCTCGGTACGAGCAGTACTTC	CASSQGARYEQYF
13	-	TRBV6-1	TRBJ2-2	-	TGTGCCAGCAACGATTTAAGCACCGGGGAGCTGTTTTTT	CASNDLSTGELFF
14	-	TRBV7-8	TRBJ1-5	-	TGTGCCAGCAGCTATCAGGGGATCGATCAGCCCCAGCATTTT	CASSYQGIDQPQHF
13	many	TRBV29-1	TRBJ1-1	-	TGCAGCGTTGCACTAGGGACGAACACTGAAGCTTTCTTT	CSVALGTNTEAFF
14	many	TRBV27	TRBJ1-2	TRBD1	TGTGCCAGCAGGCCCATCGACAGGGCAAATGGCTACACCTTC	CASRPIDRANGYTF
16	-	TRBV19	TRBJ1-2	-	TGTGCCAGTAGTATACGCCAGGGTTTTCTCTACTATGGCTACACCTTC	CASSIRQGFLYYGYTF
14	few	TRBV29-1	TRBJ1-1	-	TGCAGCGGCAGCCAAGCTCCTCTTAACACTGAAGCTTTCTTT	CSGSQAPLNTEAFF
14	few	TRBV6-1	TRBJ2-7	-	TGTGCCAGCAGTGAGATCCAGAACAACTACGAGCAGTACTTC	CASSEIQNNYEQYF
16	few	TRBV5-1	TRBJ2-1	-	TGCGCCAGCAGTGTGGCCAACAGTGTTTTAGGCGATGAGCAGTTCTTC	CASSVANSVLGDEQFF
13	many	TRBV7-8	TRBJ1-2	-	TGTGCCAGCAGCTTAGCGGGGGCGGGTGGCTACACCTTC	CASSLAGAGGYTF
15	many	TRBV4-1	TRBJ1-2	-	TGCGCCAGCAGCCAATTGGGGCGCATCCACTATGGCTACACCTTC	CASSQLGRIHYGYTF
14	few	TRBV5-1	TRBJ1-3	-	TGCGCCAGCAGCTTAGGGTCGCCTGGAAACACCATATATTTT	CASSLGSPGNTIYF
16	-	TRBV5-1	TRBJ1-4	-	TGCGCCAGCAGCTGGGGACGGTCTGCAACTAATGAAAAACTGTTTTTT	CASSWGRSATNEKLFF
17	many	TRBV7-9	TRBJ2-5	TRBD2	TGTGCCAGTCGACTCTTTCCCAGCGGGAGGGCCAAAGAGACCCAGTACTTC	CASRLFPSGRAKETQYF
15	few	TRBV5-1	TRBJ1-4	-	TGCGCCAGCAGCGGAACGGGAGCAACTAATGAAAAACTGTTTTTT	CASSGTGATNEKLFF
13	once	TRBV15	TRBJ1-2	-	TGTGCCACCAGCAGCCGACAAGCCTATGGCTACACCTTC	CATSSRQAYGYTF
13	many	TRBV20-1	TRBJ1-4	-	TGCAGTGCTAGACGCAGTACGAATGAAAAACTGTTTTTT	CSARRSTNEKLFF
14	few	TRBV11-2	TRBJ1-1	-	TGTGCCAGTACCACCCCCGGGACGGAGGATGAAGCTTTCTTT	CASTTPGTEDEAFF
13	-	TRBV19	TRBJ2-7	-	TGTGCCAGTAGTATAGATAGGGGCGGGGAGCAGTACTTC	CASSIDRGGEQYF
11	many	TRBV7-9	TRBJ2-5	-	TGTGCCAGCAGCCGAACGGAGACCCAGTACTTC	CASSRTETQYF
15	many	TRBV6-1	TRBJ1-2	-	TGTGCCAGCAGTGAAGGGGGCAGCGTTAACTATGGCTACACCTTC	CASSEGGSVNYGYTF
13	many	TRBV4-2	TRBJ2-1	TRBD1	TGTGCCAGCAGCCAAGACAGGGGGCCTGAGCAGTTCTTC	CASSQDRGPEQFF
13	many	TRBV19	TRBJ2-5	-	TGTGCCAGTAGTCCCTCGCGGGGTGAGACCCAGTACTTC	CASSPSRGETQYF
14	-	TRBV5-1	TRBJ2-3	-	TGCGCCAGCAGCTTTGAGCGTCGCACAGATATGCAGTATTTT	CASSFERRTDMQYF
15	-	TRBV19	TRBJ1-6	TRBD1	TGTGCCAGTACCCTCTCACAGGGGTCACTTTCACCCCTCCACTTT	CASTLSQGSLSPLHF
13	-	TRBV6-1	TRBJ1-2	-	TGTGCCAGCAGTTTTGACACCTCCTATGGCTACACCTTC	CASSFDTSYGYTF
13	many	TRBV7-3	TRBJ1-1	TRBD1	TGTGCCAGCAGCTCCCGACAGGGGGGTGAAGCTTTCTTT	CASSSRQGGEAFF
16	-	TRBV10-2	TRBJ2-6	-	TGCGCCAGCAGTGCTCAGGGGTCCCCTGGGGCCAACGTCCTGACTTTC	CASSAQGSPGANVLTF
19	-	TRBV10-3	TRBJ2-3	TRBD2	TGTGCCATCAGTGAGGCACTAGCGGGAGTAGGCCCCAGAACAGATACGCAGTATTTT	CAISEALAGVGPRTDTQYF
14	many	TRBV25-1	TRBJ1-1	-	TGTGCCAGCAGTGAACGGGGGGCTGGGACTGAAGCTTTCTTT	CASSERGAGTEAFF
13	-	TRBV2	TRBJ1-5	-	TGTGCCAGCGGAAACGGGGGGAATCAGCCCCAGCATTTT	CASGNGGNQPQHF
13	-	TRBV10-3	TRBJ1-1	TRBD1	TGTGCCATCAGGACAGGGGGAGACACTGAAGCTTTCTTT	CAIRTGGDTEAFF